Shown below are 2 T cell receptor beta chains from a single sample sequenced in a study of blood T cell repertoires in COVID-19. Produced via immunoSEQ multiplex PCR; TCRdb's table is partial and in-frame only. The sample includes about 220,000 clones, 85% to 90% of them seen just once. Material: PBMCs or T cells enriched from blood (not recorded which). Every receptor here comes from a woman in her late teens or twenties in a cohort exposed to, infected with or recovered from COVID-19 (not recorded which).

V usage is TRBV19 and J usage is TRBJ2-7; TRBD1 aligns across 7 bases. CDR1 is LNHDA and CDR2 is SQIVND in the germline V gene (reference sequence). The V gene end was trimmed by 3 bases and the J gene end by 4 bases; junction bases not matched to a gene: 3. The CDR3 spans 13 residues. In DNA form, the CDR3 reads TGTGCCAGTAGTATTAGGGACAGTTACGAGCAGTACTTC. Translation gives CASSIRDSYEQYF.

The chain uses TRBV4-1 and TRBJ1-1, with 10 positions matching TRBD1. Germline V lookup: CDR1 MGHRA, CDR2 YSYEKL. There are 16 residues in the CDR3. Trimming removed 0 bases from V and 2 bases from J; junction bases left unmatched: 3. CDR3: CASSQERTGGNTEAFF. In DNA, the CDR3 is TGCGCCAGCAGCCAAGAACGGACAGGGGGAAACACTGAAGCTTTCTTT.